The clone carrying this T cell receptor (beta chain) turned up a few times. The antigen is undetermined. The record originates from a study of cytomegalovirus exposure and HLA in healthy donors. PCR used 60 Vbeta primers and 13 Jbeta primers. Sequenced by immunoSEQ multiplex PCR; TCRdb stores in-frame clones only, minus some. The data hold roughly 180,000 clones, with 77% observed a single time. Whole-study findings and limits: Donors were assumed by presence/absence analyses to have roughly uniform sequencing depth.

The CDR3 runs 16 residues. V lost 5 bases, J lost 7 bases, and 14 bases stayed unmatched. CDR1 and CDR2 from the germline V gene are MDHEN and SYDVKM. The rearrangement links TRBV28 to TRBJ2-1, with 7 bases fitting TRBD2. This receptor was taken from a woman in her sixties in good health and CMV-seropositive. Source material: PBMCs. For the CDR3, the DNA is TGTGCCAGCAGTCCTCTAGCGGCGGCATTAAAAAATGAGCAGTTCTTC. Its translation: CASSPLAAALKNEQFF.